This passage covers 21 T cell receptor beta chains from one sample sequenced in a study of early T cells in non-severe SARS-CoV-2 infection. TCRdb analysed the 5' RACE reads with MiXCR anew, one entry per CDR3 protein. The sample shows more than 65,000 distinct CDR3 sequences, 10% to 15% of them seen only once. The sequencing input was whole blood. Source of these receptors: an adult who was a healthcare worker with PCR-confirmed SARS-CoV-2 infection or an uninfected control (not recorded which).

The CDR3 here is CASTPQPVANTGELFF. In DNA form, the CDR3 reads TGCGCCAGCACCCCCCAACCTGTCGCGAACACCGGGGAGCTGTTTTTT. The V gene is TRBV5-1, the J gene TRBJ2-2, with D unresolved. Germline assignment: CDR1 SGHRS and CDR2 YFSETQ. V was trimmed by 6 bases and J by 0 bases, leaving 15 bases between them. The CDR3 has 16 amino acids.

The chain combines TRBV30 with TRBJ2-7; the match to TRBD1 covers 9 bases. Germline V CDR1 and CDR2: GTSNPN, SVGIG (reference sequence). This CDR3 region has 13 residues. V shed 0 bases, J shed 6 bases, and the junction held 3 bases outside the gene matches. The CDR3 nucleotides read TGTGCCTGGAGTGTACAGGGGGCGATCGAGCAGTACTTC. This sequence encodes CAWSVQGAIEQYF. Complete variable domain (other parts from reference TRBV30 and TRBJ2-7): SQTIHQWPATLVQPVGSPLSLECTVEGTSNPNLYWYRQAAGRGLQLLFYSVGIGQISSEVPQNLSASRPQDRQFILSSKKLLLSDSGFYLCAWSVQGAIEQYFGPGTRLTVT.

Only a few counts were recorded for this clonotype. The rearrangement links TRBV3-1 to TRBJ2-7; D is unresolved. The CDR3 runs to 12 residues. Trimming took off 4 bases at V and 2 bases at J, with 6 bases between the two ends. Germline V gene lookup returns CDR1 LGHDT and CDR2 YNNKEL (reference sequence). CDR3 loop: CASSPGAYEQYF. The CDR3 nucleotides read TGTGCCAGCAGCCCAGGCGCCTACGAGCAGTACTTC.

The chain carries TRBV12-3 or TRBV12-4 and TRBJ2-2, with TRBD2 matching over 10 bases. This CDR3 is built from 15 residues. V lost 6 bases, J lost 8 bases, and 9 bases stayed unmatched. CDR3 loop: CASSEAGGPIGELFF. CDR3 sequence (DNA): TGTGCCAGCAGCGAAGCGGGAGGGCCTATAGGGGAGCTGTTTTTT.

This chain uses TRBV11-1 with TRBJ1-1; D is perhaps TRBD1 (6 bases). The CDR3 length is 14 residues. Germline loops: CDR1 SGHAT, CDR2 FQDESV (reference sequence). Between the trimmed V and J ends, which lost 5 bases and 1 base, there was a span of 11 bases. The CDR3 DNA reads TGTGCCAGCAGCCAGTGGGACAAGAACACTGAAGCTTTCTTT. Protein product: CASSQWDKNTEAFF.

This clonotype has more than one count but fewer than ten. The CDR3: CATGLNQPQHF. The CDR3 bases are TGTGCCACCGGGTTGAATCAGCCCCAGCATTTT. The chain recombines TRBV28 with TRBJ1-5; D is ambiguous. The V and J ends lost 10 bases and 4 bases respectively, with 8 bases between them. Germline V gene sequence: CDR1 MDHEN, CDR2 SYDVKM. The CDR3 consists of 11 residues.

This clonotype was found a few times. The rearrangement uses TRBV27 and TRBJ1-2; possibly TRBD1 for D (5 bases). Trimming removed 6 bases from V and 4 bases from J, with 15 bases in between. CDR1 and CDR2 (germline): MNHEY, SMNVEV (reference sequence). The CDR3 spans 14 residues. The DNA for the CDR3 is TGTGCCAGCAGACCCTCAGGGACGACCTATGGCTACACCTTC. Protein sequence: CASRPSGTTYGYTF.

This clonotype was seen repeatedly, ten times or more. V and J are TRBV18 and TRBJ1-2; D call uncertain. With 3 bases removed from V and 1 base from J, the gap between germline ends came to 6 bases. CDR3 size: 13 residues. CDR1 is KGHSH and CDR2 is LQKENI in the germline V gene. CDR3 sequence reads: CASSPAVNYGYTF. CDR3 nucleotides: TGTGCCAGCTCACCGGCGGTTAACTATGGCTACACCTTC.

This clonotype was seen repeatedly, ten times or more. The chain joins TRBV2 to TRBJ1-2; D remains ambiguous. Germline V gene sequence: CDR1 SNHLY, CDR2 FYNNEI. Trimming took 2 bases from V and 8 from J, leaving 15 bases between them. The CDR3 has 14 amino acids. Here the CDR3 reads CASSELITAGGYTF. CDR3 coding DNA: TGTGCCAGCAGTGAATTGATCACAGCGGGGGGCTACACCTTC.

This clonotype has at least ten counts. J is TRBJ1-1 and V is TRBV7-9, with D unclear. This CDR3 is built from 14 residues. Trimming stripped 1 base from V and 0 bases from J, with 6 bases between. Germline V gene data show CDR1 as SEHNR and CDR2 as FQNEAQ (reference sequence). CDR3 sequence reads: CASSLGPMNTEAFF. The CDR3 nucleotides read TGTGCCAGCAGCTTAGGACCGATGAACACTGAAGCTTTCTTT.

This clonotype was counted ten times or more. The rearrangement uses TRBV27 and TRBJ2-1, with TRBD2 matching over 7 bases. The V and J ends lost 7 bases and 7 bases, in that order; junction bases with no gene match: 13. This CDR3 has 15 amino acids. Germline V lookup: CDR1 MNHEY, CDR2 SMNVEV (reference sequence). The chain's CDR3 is CASNPLERETNEQFF. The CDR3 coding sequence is TGTGCCAGCAATCCACTCGAGCGGGAAACAAATGAGCAGTTCTTC.

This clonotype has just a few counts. The CDR3 coding sequence is TGCGCCAGCAGCTTGGAGGCTTTGAATGAGCAGTTCTTC. As protein: CASSLEALNEQFF. This chain connects TRBV5-1 to TRBJ2-1; D not certain. Trimming shortened V by 0 bases and J by 7 bases, and 8 bases separated the two germline ends. Germline V gene sequence: CDR1 SGHRS, CDR2 YFSETQ. This CDR3 has 13 amino acids.

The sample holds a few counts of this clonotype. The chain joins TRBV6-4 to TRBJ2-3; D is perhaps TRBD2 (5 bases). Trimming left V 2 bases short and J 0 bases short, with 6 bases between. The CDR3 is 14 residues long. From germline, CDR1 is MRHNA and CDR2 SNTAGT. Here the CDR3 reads CASSDEGSTDTQYF. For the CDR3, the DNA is TGTGCCAGCAGTGACGAGGGCAGCACAGATACGCAGTATTTT.

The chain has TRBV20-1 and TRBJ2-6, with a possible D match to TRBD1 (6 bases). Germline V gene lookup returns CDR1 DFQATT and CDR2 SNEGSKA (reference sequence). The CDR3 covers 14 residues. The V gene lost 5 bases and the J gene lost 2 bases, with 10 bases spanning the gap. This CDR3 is CSAPRGAGANVLTF. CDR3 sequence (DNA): TGCAGTGCTCCCAGGGGCGCTGGGGCCAACGTCCTGACTTTC.

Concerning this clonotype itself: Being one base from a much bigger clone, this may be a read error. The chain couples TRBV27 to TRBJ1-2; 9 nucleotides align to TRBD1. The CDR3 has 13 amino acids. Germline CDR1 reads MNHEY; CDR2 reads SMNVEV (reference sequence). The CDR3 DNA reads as TGTGCCACCCGGGACAGGGTTTTGAATGGCCACACCTTC. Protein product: CATRDRVLNGHTF.

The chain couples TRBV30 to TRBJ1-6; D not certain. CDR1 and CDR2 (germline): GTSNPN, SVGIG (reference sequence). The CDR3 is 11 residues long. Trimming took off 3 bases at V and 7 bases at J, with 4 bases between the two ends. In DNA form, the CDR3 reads TGTGCCTGGAGGATAAATTCACCCCTCCACTTT. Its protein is CAWRINSPLHF.

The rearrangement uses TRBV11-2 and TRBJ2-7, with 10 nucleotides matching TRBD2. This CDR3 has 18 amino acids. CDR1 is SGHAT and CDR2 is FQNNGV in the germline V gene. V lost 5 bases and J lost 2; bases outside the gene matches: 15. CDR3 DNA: TGTGCCAGCAGCAAAACCGGGACAGAGGGACTAGCGCCCTACGAGCAGTACTTC. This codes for CASSKTGTEGLAPYEQYF.

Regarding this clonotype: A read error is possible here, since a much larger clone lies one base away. CDR3 sequence: CASSGGCTEAFF. The CDR3 DNA follows: TGTGCCAGCAGTGGGGGGTGCACTGAAGCTTTCTTT. The chain joins TRBV6-1 to TRBJ1-1, with D perhaps TRBD1 (5 bases). CDR3 length: 12 residues. Germline V gene sequence: CDR1 MNHNS, CDR2 SASEGT. Trimming cost V 4 bases and J 4 bases, with 7 bases left between them.

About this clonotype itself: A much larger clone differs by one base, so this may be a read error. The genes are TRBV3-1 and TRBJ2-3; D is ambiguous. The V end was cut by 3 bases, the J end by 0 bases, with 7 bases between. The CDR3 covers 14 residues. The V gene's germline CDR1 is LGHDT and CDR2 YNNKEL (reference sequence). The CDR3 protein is CASSHARSTDTQYF. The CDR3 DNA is TGTGCCAGCAGCCATGCTCGAAGCACAGATACGCAGTATTTT.

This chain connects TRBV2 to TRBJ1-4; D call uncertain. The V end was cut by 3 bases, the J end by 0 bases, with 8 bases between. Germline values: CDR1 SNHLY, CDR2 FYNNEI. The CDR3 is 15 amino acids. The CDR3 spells CASSEGYATNEKLFF. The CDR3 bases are TGTGCCAGCAGTGAGGGATATGCAACTAATGAAAAACTGTTTTTT.

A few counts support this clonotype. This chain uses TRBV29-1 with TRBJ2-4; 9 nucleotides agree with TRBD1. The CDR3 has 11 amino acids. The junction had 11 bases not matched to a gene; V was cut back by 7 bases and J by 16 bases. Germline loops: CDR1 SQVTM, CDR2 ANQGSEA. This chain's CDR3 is CSAPTGDREYF. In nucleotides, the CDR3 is TGCAGCGCCCCGACCGGGGACAGGGAATACTTC.